Listed here are 7 T cell receptor beta chains from one sample, sequenced in a study of vaccination and CD4 T cells after COVID-19. No antigens are known for them. The treatment was: approximately nine-day PBMC culture with coronavirus spike peptide pools or control peptides (ViraFEST assay). Cultured CD4+ T cell DNA was sequenced using the Oncomine TCR Beta short-read assay. MiXCR, run by TCRdb on the PCR reads, gives a single entry per CDR3 protein. The sample comprises about 27,000 distinct CDR3 sequences, around 60% of which are singletons, and 17% rests with the top ten. The material sequenced was CD4+ T cells from blood, cultured in vitro, taken after SARS-CoV-2 vaccination. These receptors were taken from a human donor who received a COVID-19 vaccine.

The V gene is TRBV7-8, the J gene TRBJ2-3; 7 bases are a match to TRBD2. From germline, CDR1 is SGHVS and CDR2 FQNEAQ. The trim removed 8 bases at V and 0 bases at J, leaving 2 bases unmatched. The CDR3 is 13 residues long. The DNA for the CDR3 is TGTGCCAGCGGCGGGGGAAGCACAGATACGCAGTATTTT. As protein: CASGGGSTDTQYF.

The CDR3, as DNA: TGTGCCAGCAGCCCCTCTGGGGACACAGATACGCAGTATTTT. Amino acid sequence: CASSPSGDTDTQYF. The rearrangement links TRBV7-3 to TRBJ2-3; D not resolved. Trimming shortened V by 5 bases and J by 2 bases, and 11 bases separated the two germline ends. There are 14 residues in the CDR3. CDR1 is SGHTA and CDR2 is FQGTGA in the germline V gene.

The chain carries TRBV7-9 and TRBJ1-1; D not certain. The CDR3 sequence is 14 residues long. V lost 5 bases to trimming and J lost 4 bases, with 14 bases between them. CDR1 and CDR2 (germline): SEHNR, FQNEAQ (reference sequence). The CDR3 bases are TGTGCCAGCAGCGGACTAAGTGGGTTCACTGAAGCTTTCTTT. This gives the protein CASSGLSGFTEAFF.

This sequence joins TRBV18 and TRBJ1-1; TRBD1 aligns across 7 bases. CDR3 length: 14 amino acids. V shed 6 bases and J 2 bases; nucleotides not matched to a gene: 6. The germline V gene encodes CDR1 KGHSH and CDR2 LQKENI. CDR3: CASSRGTVNTEAFF. The CDR3 DNA sequence: TGTGCCAGCTCCCGGGGGACAGTTAACACTGAAGCTTTCTTT.

This chain joins TRBV7-7 and TRBJ1-1; D unresolved. V was pared by 5 bases and J by 3 bases, with 10 bases between. The CDR3 totals 13 residues. Germline V lookup: CDR1 SSHAT, CDR2 FNYEAQ (reference sequence). The CDR3 protein is CASSPDRYTEAFF. For the CDR3, the DNA is TGTGCCAGCAGCCCTGACCGGTACACTGAAGCTTTCTTT. Variable domain in full (rest from reference TRBV7-7 and TRBJ1-1): GAGVSQSPRYKVTKRGQDVTLRCDPISSHATLYWYQQALGQGPEFLTYFNYEAQPDKSGLPSDRFSAERPEGSISTLTIQRTEQRDSAMYRCASSPDRYTEAFFGQGTRLTVV.

This clonotype showed up just a few times. The chain joins TRBV2 to TRBJ1-6; D is ambiguous. The germline gives CDR1 SNHLY, CDR2 FYNNEI. The CDR3 is 13 amino acids. V dropped 8 bases and J dropped 7 bases, with 12 bases sitting between them. The CDR3 here is CASEADRNSPLHF. CDR3 sequence (DNA): TGTGCCAGCGAGGCCGACCGCAATTCACCCCTCCACTTT. The full variable domain, rest sourced from reference TRBV2 and TRBJ1-6, is EPEVTQTPSHQVTQMGQEVILRCVPISNHLYFYWYRQILGQKVEFLVSFYNNEISEKSEIFDDQFSVERPDGSNFTLKIRSTKLEDSAMYFCASEADRNSPLHFGNGTRLTVT.

Here the CDR3 reads CASSPDILSNQPQHF. As DNA, the CDR3 is TGTGCCAGCAGCCCGGACATACTCAGCAATCAGCCCCAGCATTTT. The chain links TRBV7-2 to TRBJ1-5, with a weak D call TRBD1 (5 bases). The CDR3 sequence is 15 residues long. Germline-derived CDR1 and CDR2 are SGHTA and FQGNSA. Trimming cost V 5 bases and J 1 base, with 12 bases left between them. The whole variable domain, remainder taken from reference TRBV7-2 and TRBJ1-5, is GAGVSQSPSNKVTEKGKDVELRCDPISGHTALYWYRQSLGQGLEFLIYFQGNSAPDKSGLPSDRFSAERTGGSVSTLTIQRTQQEDSAVYLCASSPDILSNQPQHFGDGTRLSIL.